This T cell receptor (beta chain) was identified during a study of response to subunit inactivated influenza vaccine. TCRdb fed the RT-PCR reads into MiXCR, producing one record per CDR3 protein. The sample lists roughly 710,000 distinct CDR3 sequences, about 15% occurring once. Study-wide results and limits: Seasonal influenza vaccination, on each occasion, was suggested by the authors to recruit few new T cells.

Trimming removed 9 bases at V and 7 bases at J, with 15 bases between. CDR3 length: 12 residues. Germline V lookup: CDR1 LNHDA, CDR2 SQIVND (reference sequence). A note on this clonotype: The antigen is not known.

The origin of this receptor is a man in his fifties who received an inactivated influenza vaccine. The sequencing here drew on PBMCs from blood, taken 14 days before vaccination. The chain has TRBV19 and TRBJ1-1; unclear D gene. The CDR3 DNA is TGTGCCAGCCACCCATCTTTCGGTGAAGCTTTCTTT. This encodes CASHPSFGEAFF.